This paragraph covers one TCR beta chain sequence. What it binds is not known. This entry is derived from a study of cytomegalovirus exposure and HLA in healthy donors. Study-level results: High sensitivity and specificity were reportedly achieved when the classifier diagnosed cytomegalovirus status. Roughly uniform depth of sequencing across donors was assumed in presence/absence analyses.

The CDR3 totals 20 residues. Germline CDR1 and CDR2: SGHVS and FNYEAQ. V shed 5 bases and J shed 0 bases, with 26 bases lying between them. Amplification used 60 Vbeta primers and 13 Jbeta primers. TCRdb keeps only in-frame clones here, not all; method: immunoSEQ multiplex PCR. The table has about 170,000 clones, 70% to 80% seen once. Input material: PBMCs. This sequence joins TRBV7-6 and TRBJ1-5; D may be TRBD1 (5 bases). The sequence derives from a woman between 50 and 59 years old in good health and CMV-seronegative. The CDR3 loop is CASSEWRPGRDGVSNQPQHF. The DNA for the CDR3 is TGTGCCAGCAGCGAATGGCGACCCGGGAGGGACGGAGTTAGCAATCAGCCCCAGCATTTT.